These T cell receptor beta chains were read from a single sample in a study of cytomegalovirus exposure and HLA in healthy donors. The protocol was immunoSEQ multiplex PCR, while the TCRdb copy is restricted to in-frame clones and leaves out a portion. The table for this sample gives around 36,000 clones. Material: PBMCs. These receptors originate from a woman in her 30s in good health and CMV-seropositive. CDR3s include the opening cysteine and the closing phenylalanine or tryptophan.

j_call: TRBJ1-2; v_call: TRBV28; cdr3_aa: CASSLLTTGYTF
j_call: TRBJ1-6; v_call: TRBV6-8; cdr3_aa: CDTVQGAYNSPLHF
j_call: TRBJ2-3; v_call: TRBV2; cdr3_aa: CASSGGEDTQYF
j_call: TRBJ2-3; v_call: TRBV30; cdr3_aa: CAWTLLSGHEGGTDTQYF
j_call: TRBJ2-2; v_call: TRBV27; cdr3_aa: CASISRGVIYTGELFF
j_call: TRBJ1-1; v_call: TRBV5-6; cdr3_aa: CASSLVRGTEAFF
j_call: TRBJ1-5; v_call: TRBV6-1; cdr3_aa: CASSGGQDNQPQHF
j_call: TRBJ2-5; v_call: TRBV29-1; cdr3_aa: CSVGEGTYQETQYF
j_call: TRBJ1-2; v_call: TRBV7-2; cdr3_aa: CASSPHRDINYGYTF
j_call: TRBJ1-4; v_call: TRBV6-5; cdr3_aa: CASSSKAEKLFF
j_call: TRBJ2-4; v_call: TRBV5-6; cdr3_aa: CASSTYRESHIQYF
j_call: TRBJ2-7; v_call: TRBV5-1; cdr3_aa: CASSKGQGVAYEQYF
j_call: TRBJ1-2; v_call: TRBV27; cdr3_aa: CASSQTGRRGTYGYTF
j_call: TRBJ2-7; v_call: TRBV18; cdr3_aa: CASSPGQGISYEQYF
j_call: TRBJ1-1; v_call: TRBV9; cdr3_aa: CASSEWTGNTEAFF
j_call: TRBJ2-2; v_call: TRBV27; cdr3_aa: CASFDRASGELFF
j_call: TRBJ2-5; v_call: TRBV7-9; cdr3_aa: CASTALDRDETQYF
j_call: TRBJ2-2; v_call: TRBV5-8; cdr3_aa: CASSFGTGWDTGELFF
j_call: TRBJ2-2; v_call: TRBV5-1; cdr3_aa: CASSLVPGTNTGELFF
j_call: TRBJ2-3; v_call: TRBV5-1; cdr3_aa: CASSLAGLAGVDTQYF
j_call: TRBJ2-7; v_call: TRBV18; cdr3_aa: CASSPLFETGNEQYF
j_call: -; v_call: TRBV7-2; cdr3_aa: CASSFSRDYEQYF
j_call: TRBJ2-7; v_call: TRBV15; cdr3_aa: CATSRRRRDSSYEQYF
j_call: TRBJ2-1; v_call: TRBV27; cdr3_aa: CASSLFGLAVSYNEQFF
j_call: TRBJ1-2; v_call: TRBV25-1; cdr3_aa: CASRETGVTNYGYTF
j_call: TRBJ1-5; v_call: TRBV28; cdr3_aa: CASWGGYSNQPQHF
j_call: TRBJ1-2; v_call: TRBV6-1; cdr3_aa: CASSGAAGYGYTF
j_call: TRBJ2-3; v_call: TRBV7-9; cdr3_aa: CASSLVIYHTDTQYF